This entry features one TCR beta chain sequence. Its antigen is currently unknown. Germline values: CDR1 SGHRS, CDR2 YFSETQ. V was trimmed by 4 bases and J by 0 bases, leaving 10 bases between them. This CDR3 region has 14 residues. RNA extraction and reverse transcription yielded cDNA as sequencing template. Data came from immunoSEQ multiplex PCR; TCRdb stores just in-frame clones and leaves some out. The sample shows over 250,000 clones, approximately 60% of them seen only once. The sample originates from a study of CD8+ T cells in alopecia areata. Study-wide results and limits: Scalp and blood retained many expanded lesional clones during tofacitinib. Lesional scalp exceeded normal scalp in clonality, especially in alopecia totalis/universalis.

Treatment described: oral pan-JAK inhibitor, 5-10 mg twice daily. The sequence derives from a human donor with alopecia areata. Material: CD4+ T cells sorted from blood, obtained at week 52, from a patient treated with tofacitinib. The chain carries TRBV5-1 and TRBJ1-1; unclear D gene. Here the CDR3 reads CASSKQSMNTEAFF. CDR3 DNA: TGCGCCAGCAGCAAGCAGAGTATGAACACTGAAGCTTTCTTT.